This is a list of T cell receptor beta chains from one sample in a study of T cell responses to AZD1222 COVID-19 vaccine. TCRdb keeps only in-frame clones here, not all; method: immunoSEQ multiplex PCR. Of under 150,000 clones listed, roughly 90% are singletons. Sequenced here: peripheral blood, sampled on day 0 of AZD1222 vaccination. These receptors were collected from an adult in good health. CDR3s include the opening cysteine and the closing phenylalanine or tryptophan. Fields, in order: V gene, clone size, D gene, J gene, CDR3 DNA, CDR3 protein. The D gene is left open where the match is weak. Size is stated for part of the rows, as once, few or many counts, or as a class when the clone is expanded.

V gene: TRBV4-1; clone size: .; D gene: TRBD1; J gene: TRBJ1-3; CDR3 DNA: TGCGCCAGCAGCCAAGCTCCCGACAGGGCTGGAAACACCATATATTTT; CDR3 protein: CASSQAPDRAGNTIYF
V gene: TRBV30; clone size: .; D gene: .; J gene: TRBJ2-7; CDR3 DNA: TGTGCCTGGAGTGCATACAACGTGTACTTCGGGGAGCAGTACTTC; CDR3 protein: CAWSAYNVYFGEQYF
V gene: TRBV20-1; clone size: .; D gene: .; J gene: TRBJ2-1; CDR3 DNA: TGCAGTGCAAACCCTCTACGAGAGCAGTTCTTC; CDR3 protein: CSANPLREQFF
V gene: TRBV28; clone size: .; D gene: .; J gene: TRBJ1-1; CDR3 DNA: TGTGCCAGCAGTTTATCGCGGTGGGACACTGAAGCTTTCTTT; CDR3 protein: CASSLSRWDTEAFF
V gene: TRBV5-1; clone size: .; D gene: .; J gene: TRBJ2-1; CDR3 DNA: TGCGCCAGCAGCTCTAGCTCCTACAATGAGCAGTTCTTC; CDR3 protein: CASSSSSYNEQFF
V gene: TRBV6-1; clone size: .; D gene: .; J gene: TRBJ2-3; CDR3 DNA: TGTGCCAGCAGTGAAAATACTTTTGACACAGATACGCAGTATTTT; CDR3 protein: CASSENTFDTDTQYF
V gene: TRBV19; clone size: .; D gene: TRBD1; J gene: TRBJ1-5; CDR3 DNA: TGTGCCAGTAGTATGGATCGGACAGGGGGAAATCAGCCCCAGCATTTT; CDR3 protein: CASSMDRTGGNQPQHF
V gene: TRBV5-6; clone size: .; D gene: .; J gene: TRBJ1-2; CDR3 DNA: TGTGCCAGCAGCCGAAAGACAGCTGGCTACACCTTC; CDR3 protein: CASSRKTAGYTF
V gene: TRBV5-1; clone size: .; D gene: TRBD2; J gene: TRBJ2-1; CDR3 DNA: TGCGCCAGCAGCTTGGGCCCGGGAGGGCCCGATGAGCAGTTCTTC; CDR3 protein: CASSLGPGGPDEQFF
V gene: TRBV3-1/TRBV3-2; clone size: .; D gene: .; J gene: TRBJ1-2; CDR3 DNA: TGTGCCAGCAGCCAAAACAGGGATCGGGGCTACACCTTC; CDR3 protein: CASSQNRDRGYTF
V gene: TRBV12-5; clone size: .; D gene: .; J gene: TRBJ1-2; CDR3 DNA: TGTGCTAGTGGTTCCCAGACAGGTCCAAAGAGCTATGGCTACACCTTC; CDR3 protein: CASGSQTGPKSYGYTF
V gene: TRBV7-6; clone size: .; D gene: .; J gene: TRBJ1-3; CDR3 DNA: TGTGCCAGCAGCCCCACCGGTTCGCTTAGAAACACCATATATTTT; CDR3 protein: CASSPTGSLRNTIYF
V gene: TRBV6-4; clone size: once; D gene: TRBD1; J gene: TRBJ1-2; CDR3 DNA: TGTGCCAGCAGTGACATGCTCAACAGGGGAGAACGGAGCTATGGCTACACCTTC; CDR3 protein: CASSDMLNRGERSYGYTF
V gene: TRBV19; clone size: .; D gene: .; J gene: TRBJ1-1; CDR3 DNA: TGTGCCAGTAGTTTTAACCGCCAAGGAGGCACTGAAGCTTTCTTT; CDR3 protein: CASSFNRQGGTEAFF
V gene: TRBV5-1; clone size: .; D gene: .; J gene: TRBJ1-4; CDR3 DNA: TGCGCCAGCAGCTTGTCAGGCCCTAATGAAAAACTGTTTTTT; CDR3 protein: CASSLSGPNEKLFF
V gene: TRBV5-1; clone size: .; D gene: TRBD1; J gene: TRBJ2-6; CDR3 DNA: TGCGCCAGCGGACAGGCACTCTCTGGGGCCAACGTCCTGACTTTC; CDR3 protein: CASGQALSGANVLTF
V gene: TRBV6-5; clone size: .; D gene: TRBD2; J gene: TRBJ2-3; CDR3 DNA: TGTGCCAGCAGTTCTAGCGGGAGGGAAATCCCGCAGTATTTT; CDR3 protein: CASSSSGREIPQYF
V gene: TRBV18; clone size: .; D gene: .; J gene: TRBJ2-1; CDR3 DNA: TGTGCCAGCTCACCTCGGCCACCGGGACTTTACAATGAGCAGTTCTTC; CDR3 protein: CASSPRPPGLYNEQFF
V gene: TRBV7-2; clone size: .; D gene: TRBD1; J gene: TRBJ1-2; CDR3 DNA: TGTGCCAGCAGCTTAGCTGTGGGACAGGGAGAGGATGGCTACACCTTC; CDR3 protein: CASSLAVGQGEDGYTF
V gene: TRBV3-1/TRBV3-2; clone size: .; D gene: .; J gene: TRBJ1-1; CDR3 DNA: TGTGCCAGCAGCCCAGAGTGGAACACTGAAGCTTTCTTT; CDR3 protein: CASSPEWNTEAFF
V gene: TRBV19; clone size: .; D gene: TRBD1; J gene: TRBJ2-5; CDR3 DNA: TGTGCCAGTAGGGGATGGGACAGGGGGAAGACCCAGTACTTC; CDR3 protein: CASRGWDRGKTQYF
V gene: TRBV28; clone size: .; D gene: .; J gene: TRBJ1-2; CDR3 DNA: TGTGCCAGCAGCCTGGGTTCGTTGAGGAAAGATGGCTACACCTTC; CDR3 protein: CASSLGSLRKDGYTF